The next 31 T cell receptor beta chains were all read from a single sample in a study of cytomegalovirus exposure and HLA in healthy donors. PCR amplification relied on 60 Vbeta primers (plus 13 Jbeta primers). The data were produced by immunoSEQ multiplex PCR, yet TCRdb's version contains in-frame clones alone and is incomplete. The sample includes over 150,000 clones, more than 60% of them seen just once. Sequencing was done on a sample of PBMCs. The origin of the receptors is a young woman in good health and CMV-seropositive.

CDR3 coding DNA: TGTGCCAGCAGCCCGGCCGGGACTAGCGGGGGAGCGGATACGCAGTATTTT. Encoded protein: CASSPAGTSGGADTQYF. This rearrangement joins TRBV5-5 to TRBJ2-3; 14 bases are a match to TRBD2. The CDR3 sequence is 17 residues long. CDR1 is SGHKS and CDR2 is YYEKEE in the germline V gene (reference sequence). After removal of 4 bases from V and 6 bases from J, the junction contained 10 bases not matched to a gene.

CDR3 bases: TGTGCCAATACCAATCAGGGGGCCCGTGGCTACACCTTC. It encodes CANTNQGARGYTF. The genes are TRBV28 and TRBJ1-2; 8 nucleotides match TRBD1. CDR1 is MDHEN, CDR2 SYDVKM, per germline. This CDR3 contains 13 residues. The V gene end was trimmed by 10 bases and the J gene end by 7 bases; junction bases not matched to a gene: 11.

The CDR3 spells CSVFKRESTYEQYF. The CDR3, as DNA: TGCAGCGTTTTTAAGCGGGAGAGTACCTACGAGCAGTACTTC. This chain uses TRBV29-1 with TRBJ2-7; 8 bases match TRBD2. J lost 2 bases, V lost 5 bases, and 8 bases had no gene match. This CDR3 spans 14 amino acids. Germline-derived CDR1 and CDR2 are SQVTM and ANQGSEA.

The V and J genes are TRBV5-1 and TRBJ2-1; 7 nucleotides agree with TRBD1. Germline V lookup: CDR1 SGHRS, CDR2 YFSETQ. The CDR3 is 16 amino acids. V was clipped by 5 bases and J by 0 bases; unmatched bases: 8. CDR3 DNA sequence: TGCGCCAGCAGATCCGGGACAGACAGCTCCTACAATGAGCAGTTCTTC. The encoded protein is CASRSGTDSSYNEQFF. Full variable domain (outside the CDR3, taken from reference TRBV5-1 and TRBJ2-1): KAGVTQTPRYLIKTRGQQVTLSCSPISGHRSVSWYQQTPGQGLQFLFEYFSETQRNKGNFPGRFSGRQFSNSRSEMNVSTLELGDSALYLCASRSGTDSSYNEQFFGPGTRLTVL.

The genes are TRBV6-6 and TRBJ2-1; perhaps TRBD1 as D (5 bases). Germline V CDR1 and CDR2: MNHNY, SVGAGI (reference sequence). Trimming removed 2 bases at V and 7 bases at J, with 9 bases between. The CDR3 runs to 13 residues. The CDR3 is CASSYTQGNEQFF. The DNA for the CDR3 is TGTGCCAGCAGTTACACCCAGGGTAATGAGCAGTTCTTC.

Details on this clone: The same CDR3 arises from other DNA sequences in this sample as well. The rearrangement links TRBV5-1 to TRBJ2-5; tentatively, D is TRBD1 (5 bases). The V end lost 0 bases, the J end lost 3 bases, and 6 bases lay between the germline ends. The CDR3 runs 13 residues. Per the germline V gene, CDR1 is SGHRS and CDR2 is YFSETQ. CDR3 amino acids: CASSLGGEETQYF. The DNA of the CDR3 is TGCGCCAGCAGCTTGGGGGGCGAAGAGACCCAGTACTTC.

The rearrangement uses TRBV6-4 and TRBJ2-1; 7 bases are shared with TRBD2. Losses at the gene ends were 10 bases for V and 2 bases for J; bases not matched to a gene: 14. The CDR3 runs to 16 residues. Germline V lookup: CDR1 MRHNA, CDR2 SNTAGT. For the CDR3, the DNA is TGTGCCACCAAAAAGAGCGCTAGCGGAGCCTACAATGAGCAGTTCTTC. Translation: CATKKSASGAYNEQFF.

The chain combines TRBV7-3 with TRBJ2-5; the D gene is possibly TRBD1 (6 bases). CDR3 length: 14 residues. V lost 5 bases, J lost 2 bases, and 12 bases lay in between. CDR1 is SGHTA and CDR2 is FQGTGA in the germline V gene. The DNA for the CDR3 is TGTGCCAGCAGCGAAACAACAGGGCAAGAGACCCAGTACTTC. The encoded protein is CASSETTGQETQYF.

This chain joins TRBV5-1 and TRBJ1-2; a possible D gene is TRBD1 (5 bases). This CDR3 is built from 13 residues. The germline V gene encodes CDR1 SGHRS and CDR2 YFSETQ. V lost 3 bases and J 3 bases, leaving 9 bases between the germline ends. The CDR3 loop is CASSSDRDYGYTF. CDR3 coding DNA: TGCGCCAGCAGCTCTGACAGAGACTATGGCTACACCTTC.

V and J are TRBV7-2 and TRBJ2-4; perhaps TRBD1 as D (5 bases). Germline V lookup: CDR1 SGHTA, CDR2 FQGNSA. This CDR3 is 14 amino acids long. V was clipped by 1 base and J by 8 bases, with 12 bases between them. The CDR3 DNA reads as TGTGCCAGCAGCTTAGGCCAGGGAAAAGACATTCAGTACTTC. This translates into CASSLGQGKDIQYF.

The V gene is TRBV9, the J gene TRBJ2-1, with D possibly being TRBD1 (5 bases). Per germline, CDR1 SGDLS and CDR2 YYNGEE. V lost 3 bases, J lost 2 bases, and 9 bases lay in between. The CDR3 contains 14 residues. This CDR3 reads CASSARGTYNEQFF. As DNA, the CDR3 is TGTGCCAGCAGCGCTAGGGGAACCTACAATGAGCAGTTCTTC. Based on the CDR3 plus reference TRBV9 and TRBJ2-1, the full variable domain is DSGVTQTPKHLITATGQRVTLRCSPRSGDLSVYWYQQSLDQGLQFLIQYYNGEERAKGNILERFSAQQFPDLHSELNLSSLELGDSALYFCASSARGTYNEQFFGPGTRLTVL.

This chain joins TRBV6-5 and TRBJ1-2; 7 bases are shared with TRBD1. The V segment lost 3 bases and the J segment 5 bases; nucleotides outside the gene matches: 3. Germline V lookup: CDR1 MNHEY, CDR2 SVGAGI. This CDR3 has 13 residues. DNA of the CDR3: TGTGCCAGCAGTTATACGACAGGGTATGGCTACACCTTC. Its protein is CASSYTTGYGYTF.

The gene calls are TRBV27 and TRBJ2-2, with TRBD2 identical over 9 bases. In germline, CDR1 is MNHEY, CDR2 SMNVEV (reference sequence). The CDR3 extends over 17 amino acids. The J segment lost 3 bases and the V segment lost 6 bases, leaving 11 bases of the junction unmatched. This CDR3 reads CASSSPRTSGYTGELFF. The CDR3 bases are TGTGCCAGCAGCTCGCCCCGTACTAGCGGGTACACCGGGGAGCTGTTTTTT.

This clone was seen only a few times. This rearrangement joins TRBV5-1 to TRBJ2-1, with D maybe TRBD2 (5 bases). With 3 bases removed from V and 9 bases from J, the gap between germline ends came to 16 bases. The V gene's germline CDR1 is SGHRS and CDR2 YFSETQ. This CDR3 is built from 14 residues. CDR3 sequence reads: CASSSRTDRGEQFF. CDR3 coding DNA: TGCGCCAGCAGCTCCAGGACGGACCGGGGTGAGCAGTTCTTC.

This chain connects TRBV7-6 to TRBJ2-3, with D possibly being TRBD2 (5 bases). V was cut by 6 bases and J by 2 bases, with 12 bases left in between. This CDR3 is built from 14 residues. CDR1 and CDR2 from the germline V gene are SGHVS and FNYEAQ. The CDR3 region is CASRSQRTTDTQYF. Written as DNA, the CDR3 is TGTGCCAGCAGGTCTCAGCGGACCACAGATACGCAGTATTTT.

The rearrangement joins TRBV6-1 to TRBJ2-1; D possibly corresponds to TRBD2 (5 bases). The CDR3 sequence is 14 residues long. Germline CDR1 is MNHNS and CDR2 is SASEGT. V lost 9 bases to trimming and J lost 0 bases, with 12 bases between them. The CDR3 spells CASTLASSYNEQFF. The CDR3 DNA follows: TGTGCCAGTACTCTAGCCAGCTCCTACAATGAGCAGTTCTTC.

The chain recombines TRBV15 with TRBJ1-1; TRBD1 might be the D (5 bases). CDR1 and CDR2 (germline): LNHNV, YYDKDF (reference sequence). The V and J ends lost 3 bases and 0 bases respectively, with 11 bases between them. There are 15 residues in the CDR3. The CDR3 here is CATSRETALNTEAFF. CDR3 sequence (DNA): TGTGCCACCAGCAGGGAGACAGCGCTGAACACTGAAGCTTTCTTT.

This clone appeared once. This chain uses TRBV7-8 with TRBJ1-1, with no clear D. The CDR3 has 15 amino acids. CDR1 and CDR2 from the germline V gene are SGHVS and FQNEAQ. The germline V and J ends were trimmed by 1 base and 4 bases, with 13 bases remaining between them. This CDR3 is CASSLERRFSTEAFF. The CDR3 DNA follows: TGTGCCAGCAGCTTAGAACGGCGGTTTAGCACTGAAGCTTTCTTT.

This sequence joins TRBV7-7 and TRBJ2-5, with 7 bases identical to TRBD2. CDR1 SSHAT and CDR2 FNYEAQ come from the germline V gene (reference sequence). This CDR3 spans 15 amino acids. The trim removed 4 bases at V and 5 bases at J, leaving 10 bases unmatched. This chain's CDR3 is CASSSSSGRTETQYF. The CDR3 nucleotides read TGTGCCAGCAGCTCGTCGTCCGGGAGGACGGAGACCCAGTACTTC.

V and J are TRBV9 and TRBJ2-3, with 11 bases lining up with TRBD1. V lost 3 bases and J lost 8; bases outside the gene matches: 8. Looked up from germline, CDR1 is SGDLS and CDR2 is YYNGEE. This CDR3 has 15 amino acids. As DNA, the CDR3 is TGTGCCAGCAGCGAATGGACAGGGGGCTCCGTTACGCAGTATTTT. Amino acid sequence: CASSEWTGGSVTQYF.

This rearrangement joins TRBV6-6 to TRBJ2-2; 10 nucleotides agree with TRBD1. V lost 7 bases to trimming and J lost 8 bases; unmatched junction nucleotides: 10. The CDR3 length is 15 residues. Germline V CDR1 and CDR2: MNHNY, SVGAGI (reference sequence). DNA for the CDR3: TGTGCCAGCACCAAGGGGACAGGGGCGTCTGGGGAGCTGTTTTTT. Translating it yields CASTKGTGASGELFF.

The chain is built from TRBV27 and TRBJ2-2, with a possible D match to TRBD2 (6 bases). Looked up from germline, CDR1 is MNHEY and CDR2 is SMNVEV (reference sequence). V was pared by 6 bases and J by 1 base, with 9 bases between. The CDR3 totals 14 residues. The CDR3 DNA is TGTGCCAGCAGAAGGGACTGGAACACCGGGGAGCTGTTTTTT. It codes for CASRRDWNTGELFF.

This clone has just one count. The CDR3 DNA follows: TGTGCCAGCATTGACAGTAACTATGGCTACACCTTC. Its protein is CASIDSNYGYTF. The chain has TRBV6-5 and TRBJ1-2; weak D call: TRBD1 (5 bases). The CDR3 is made up of 12 amino acids. V shed 7 bases and J shed 1 base, with 7 bases lying between them. CDR1 is MNHEY, CDR2 SVGAGI, per germline.

This clone appeared once. The chain uses TRBV5-1 and TRBJ1-1; 7 bases fit TRBD1. V trimming: 0 bases; J trimming: 1 base; junction bases outside the gene matches: 3. The CDR3 has 15 residues. Germline V gene lookup returns CDR1 SGHRS and CDR2 YFSETQ. The CDR3 region has the DNA TGCGCCAGCAGCTTGGCCGGGACAGCGAACACTGAAGCTTTCTTT. As protein: CASSLAGTANTEAFF.

This chain links TRBV15 with TRBJ1-5, with a possible D match to TRBD1 (5 bases). Germline assignment: CDR1 LNHNV and CDR2 YYDKDF (reference sequence). The CDR3 spans 18 residues. Trimming took off 0 bases at V and 1 base at J, with 16 bases between the two ends. CDR3: CATSRDGWAGSSNQPQHF. CDR3 in DNA: TGTGCCACCAGCAGAGATGGGTGGGCAGGGTCGAGCAATCAGCCCCAGCATTTT.

The J gene is TRBJ2-5, the V gene TRBV9, with 12 bases fitting TRBD2. The germline CDR1 and CDR2 sequences are SGDLS and YYNGEE. V shed 2 bases and J 5 bases; nucleotides not matched to a gene: 16. The CDR3 extends over 19 amino acids. CDR3 DNA sequence: TGTGCCAGCAGCGTTGGACTAGCGGGGAGAGCGGGGAACCTGGAGACCCAGTACTTC. This codes for CASSVGLAGRAGNLETQYF.

The chain uses TRBV6-1 and TRBJ2-4, with D possibly matching TRBD1 (6 bases). This CDR3 contains 16 residues. The germline V gene encodes CDR1 MNHNS and CDR2 SASEGT. V was clipped by 2 bases and J by 6 bases, with 17 bases between them. As DNA, the CDR3 is TGTGCCAGCAGTGAATTGCTGTCGGGACATCCAAACATTCAGTACTTC. Protein sequence: CASSELLSGHPNIQYF.

The chain carries TRBV19 and TRBJ1-5; 7 bases agree with TRBD1. With V trimmed by 5 bases and J by 0 bases, 16 bases remained unmatched. The CDR3 runs 19 residues. Germline-derived CDR1 and CDR2 are LNHDA and SQIVND (reference sequence). Here the CDR3 DNA reads TGTGCCAGTAGTCCGATAACATTCCGGGACAGCTATAGCAATCAGCCCCAGCATTTT. It is translated as CASSPITFRDSYSNQPQHF. The full variable domain, completed using reference TRBV19 and TRBJ1-5, is DGGITQSPKYLFRKEGQNVTLSCEQNLNHDAMYWYRQDPGQGLRLIYYSQIVNDFQKGDIAEGYSVSREKKESFPLTVTSAQKNPTAFYLCASSPITFRDSYSNQPQHFGDGTRLSIL.

The CDR3 protein is CSVAFGNEQFF. As DNA, the CDR3 is TGCAGCGTTGCCTTCGGTAATGAGCAGTTCTTC. The V gene is TRBV29-1, the J gene TRBJ2-1; D not resolved. The germline V gene has CDR1 SQVTM and CDR2 ANQGSEA. The ends were cut back, 4 bases at V and 7 bases at J, with 8 bases in the middle. The CDR3 is 11 residues long.

This chain links TRBV11-2 with TRBJ2-7; TRBD1 matches 8 bases. CDR1 SGHAT and CDR2 FQNNGV come from the germline V gene. The J segment lost 4 bases and the V segment lost 2 bases, leaving 7 bases of the junction unmatched. This CDR3 spans 15 amino acids. CDR3 region: CASSLWGTGQYEQYF. For the CDR3, the DNA is TGTGCCAGCAGCTTATGGGGGACAGGACAGTACGAGCAGTACTTC.

This clone was counted a single time. The chain uses TRBV2 and TRBJ2-5, with 7 bases lining up with TRBD1. Per germline, CDR1 SNHLY and CDR2 FYNNEI. The J segment lost 4 bases and the V segment lost 6 bases, leaving 5 bases of the junction unmatched. The CDR3 contains 13 residues. Written as DNA, the CDR3 is TGTGCCAGCAGACAGGGGATGGTAGAGACCCAGTACTTC. Protein: CASRQGMVETQYF.